These T cell receptor beta chains were read from a single sample in a study of CD8 T cells in Susac syndrome. One entry per CDR3 protein, called by TCRdb with MiXCR from the immunoSEQ multiplex PCR reads. The sample consists of roughly 120,000 distinct CDR3 sequences, around 94% of them appearing once. Sequencing was done on a sample of CD4+ T cells from PBMCs. These TCRs come from a human donor in good health. Both conserved end residues are part of each CDR3. D genes are given only for firm matches. Clone size, where shown, is once, few, many, or a class for clones that have expanded.

>TRBJ1-1|TRBV12-3/TRBV12-4|TRBD1|NA
TGTGCCAGCAGGGGGACAGGGATGGGAGACACTGAAGCTTTCTTT
CASRGTGMGDTEAFF
>TRBJ2-1|TRBV3-1|NA|NA
TGTGCCAGCAGCCAGACTCCCAATGAGCAGTTCTTC
CASSQTPNEQFF
>TRBJ2-7|TRBV18|NA|NA
TGTGCCAGCTCACGACAGGTCGAGCAGTACTTC
CASSRQVEQYF
>TRBJ2-3|TRBV6-5|NA|NA
TGTGCCAGCAGTCCGGAGGGCCTAGATACGCAGTATTTT
CASSPEGLDTQYF
>TRBJ2-5|TRBV7-2|TRBD2|NA
TGTGCCAGCAGCCCCCCGGGACTAGGGACGACCCAGTACTTC
CASSPPGLGTTQYF
>TRBJ2-2|TRBV20-1|TRBD2|NA
TGCAGTGCTAGAGGAGGAGGTCTAGCGGGAGGTAACGGGGAGCTGTTTTTT
CSARGGGLAGGNGELFF
>TRBJ1-5|TRBV2|NA|NA
TGTGCCAGCAGTGAGCGGATCAGCCGCAATCAGCCCCAGCATTTT
CASSERISRNQPQHF
>TRBJ2-5|TRBV6-5|NA|NA
TGTGCCAGCAGTTTGAAGCCCAATTCCGAGACCCAGTACTTC
CASSLKPNSETQYF
>TRBJ2-3|TRBV20-1|TRBD2|NA
TGCAGTGCCCCTACTAGCGGACGCACAGATACGCAGTATTTT
CSAPTSGRTDTQYF
>TRBJ2-2|TRBV5-1|NA|NA
TGCGCCAGCAGCTTTGGAGGGGGCAACACCGGGGAGCTGTTTTTT
CASSFGGGNTGELFF
>TRBJ2-1|TRBV5-1|TRBD1|NA
TGCGCCAGCAGCCGAGGACAGGACTCCTACAATGAGCAGTTCTTC
CASSRGQDSYNEQFF
>TRBJ2-7|TRBV7-9|NA|few
TGTGCCAGCAGCTTAATCAACGAGCAGTACTTC
CASSLINEQYF
>TRBJ1-2|TRBV20-1|NA|NA
TGCAGTGCCATGGGTCCAGGGGAATACTATGGCTACACCTTC
CSAMGPGEYYGYTF
>TRBJ1-4|TRBV14|NA|NA
TGTGCCAGCAGCCAAGAGTTCGGGGGGCGGCGTGATGAAAAACTGTTTTTT
CASSQEFGGRRDEKLFF
>TRBJ2-5|TRBV10-1|TRBD1|NA
TGCGCCAGCAGGGACAGGGAAGGAGAGACCCAGTACTTC
CASRDREGETQYF
>TRBJ2-1|TRBV3-1|NA|NA
TGTGCCAGCAGCCACCCCTCTGGAGGGAGCGATGAGCAGTTCTTC
CASSHPSGGSDEQFF
>TRBJ2-1|TRBV9|TRBD2|NA
TGTGCCAGCAGCGTAGCTCTAGGGACTAGCGGAGGGCAGGGTGAGCAGTTCTTC
CASSVALGTSGGQGEQFF
>TRBJ2-2|TRBV7-2|NA|NA
TGTGCTCAAGGTGCCAGCGAGAACACCGGGGAGCTGTTTTTT
CAQGASENTGELFF
>TRBJ1-2|TRBV6-5|NA|NA
TGTGCCAGCATCCCGGCAGGACAGTACTATGGCTACACCTTC
CASIPAGQYYGYTF
>TRBJ2-7|TRBV7-2|NA|NA
TGTGCCAGCAGCCCCCATAGCTCCTACGAGCAGTACTTC
CASSPHSSYEQYF
>TRBJ2-1|TRBV2|NA|NA
TGTGCCAGCAACCCCCGACCTGGAGAGCAGTTCTTC
CASNPRPGEQFF
>TRBJ2-7|TRBV7-2|TRBD2|NA
TGTGCCAGCAGCTTAGCACTAGCGGACGTCTCCTACGAGCAGTACTTC
CASSLALADVSYEQYF
>TRBJ1-1|TRBV7-8|TRBD1|NA
TGTGCCAGCAGCGAACAGGGGAGGATGAACACTGAAGCTTTCTTT
CASSEQGRMNTEAFF
>TRBJ1-1|TRBV20-1|NA|NA
TGCAGTGCTAGAACCGGGACTGAGACACTGAACACTGAAGCTTTCTTT
CSARTGTETLNTEAFF
>TRBJ2-2|TRBV20-1|NA|NA
TGCAGTGTTAGAAGGGGTCAGAACACCGGGGAGCTGTTTTTT
CSVRRGQNTGELFF
>TRBJ2-5|TRBV24-1|NA|NA
TGTGCCACCAGTGACTACTCCGGGGCAGGGGCTGAGACCCAGTACTTC
CATSDYSGAGAETQYF
>TRBJ1-1|TRBV7-9|TRBD1|NA
TGTGCCAGCAGCTTAGGTTTAACAGGGGAGGGTCGGACTGAAGCTTTCTTT
CASSLGLTGEGRTEAFF
>TRBJ2-1|TRBV20-1|TRBD2|NA
TGCAGTGCTTCTCCCTCCGGACTAGCGGGAGGGAATGAGCAGTTCTTC
CSASPSGLAGGNEQFF
>TRBJ2-1|TRBV6-2/TRBV6-3|TRBD2|NA
TGTGCCAGCATCCCGGGGCTAGCGGGAGGGCCTGGTAACAATGAGCAGTTCTTC
CASIPGLAGGPGNNEQFF
>TRBJ1-2|TRBV6-2/TRBV6-3|TRBD1|NA
TGTGCCAGCAGCCGTATCGACAGGGATGATGGCTACACCTTC
CASSRIDRDDGYTF
>TRBJ2-3|TRBV6-2/TRBV6-3|NA|NA
TGTGCCAGCACCCGTGGCTTGGATGTTGGAGATACGCAGTATTTT
CASTRGLDVGDTQYF
>TRBJ2-5|TRBV3-1|TRBD2|NA
TGTGCCAGCAGCCCCCGGACTAGCGGGTGGCAAGAGACCCAGTACTTC
CASSPRTSGWQETQYF
>TRBJ2-1|TRBV4-2|TRBD1|few
TGTGCCAGCAGCCGACAGGGCGACAATGAGCAGTTCTTC
CASSRQGDNEQFF
>TRBJ2-6|TRBV4-3|NA|NA
TGCGCCAGCAGCCAAGCCCTGCCTGGGGCCAACGTCCTGACTTTC
CASSQALPGANVLTF
>TRBJ2-7|TRBV12-3/TRBV12-4|NA|few
TGTGCCAGCAGTTTATCGGCAGGGCGGTACGAGCAGTACTTC
CASSLSAGRYEQYF
>TRBJ2-2|TRBV2|TRBD2|NA
TGTGCCAGAAAGGGACTAGCGGGTAGAACCGGGGAGCTGTTTTTT
CARKGLAGRTGELFF
>TRBJ2-1|TRBV15|NA|NA
TGTGCCACCAGCAGAGACGCGGGGATGTACAATGAGCAGTTCTTC
CATSRDAGMYNEQFF
>TRBJ2-7|TRBV6-2/TRBV6-3|NA|NA
TGTGCCAGCAGTCTGGGGGAAGGGGAGCAGTACTTC
CASSLGEGEQYF
>TRBJ1-1|TRBV6-2/TRBV6-3|NA|NA
TGTGCCAGCAGTTACAGGGGGGACACTGAAGCTTTCTTT
CASSYRGDTEAFF
>TRBJ2-1|TRBV29-1|TRBD2|NA
TGCAGCGTCGCTCGCGGGGGGCGCCGGAATGAGCAGTTCTTC
CSVARGGRRNEQFF
>TRBJ2-2|TRBV9|TRBD1|NA
TGTGCCAGCAGCGAAGACCTACAGGGGACCGGGGAGCTGTTTTTT
CASSEDLQGTGELFF
>TRBJ1-2|TRBV9|TRBD1|NA
TGTGCCAGCAGCGTAGGACAGGGAGAAGGCTACACCTTC
CASSVGQGEGYTF
>TRBJ2-1|TRBV10-2|TRBD2|NA
TGCGCCAGCTCCACTAGCGGGGGACCCTACAATGAGCAGTTCTTC
CASSTSGGPYNEQFF
>TRBJ1-5|TRBV6-5|NA|NA
TGTGCCAGCAGTTACTCGTTCCGGGCAAATCAGCCCCAGCATTTT
CASSYSFRANQPQHF
>TRBJ2-2|TRBV20-1|NA|NA
TGCAGTGCTGTCGGTCCCGGGGAGCTGTTTTTT
CSAVGPGELFF